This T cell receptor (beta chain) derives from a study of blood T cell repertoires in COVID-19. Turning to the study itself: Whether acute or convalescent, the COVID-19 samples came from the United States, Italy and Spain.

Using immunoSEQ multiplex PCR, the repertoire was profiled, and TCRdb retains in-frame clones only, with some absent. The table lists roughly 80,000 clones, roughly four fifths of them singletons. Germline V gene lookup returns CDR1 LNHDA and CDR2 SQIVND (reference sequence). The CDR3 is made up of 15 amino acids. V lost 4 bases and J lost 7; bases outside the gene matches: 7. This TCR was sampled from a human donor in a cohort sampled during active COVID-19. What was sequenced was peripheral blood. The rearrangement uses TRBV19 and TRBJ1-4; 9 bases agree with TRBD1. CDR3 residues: CASSKDRGRGEKLFF. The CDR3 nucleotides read TGTGCCAGTAGTAAGGACAGGGGTAGAGGTGAAAAACTGTTTTTT.